These T cell receptor beta chains were read from a single sample in a study of blood T cell repertoires in COVID-19. The repertoire was sequenced with immunoSEQ multiplex PCR; TCRdb's copy has only in-frame clones and lacks some. The sample lists about 250,000 clones, approximately 88% occurring once. The sequenced sample consisted of peripheral blood. All receptors derive from a man in his forties or fifties with acute or convalescent COVID-19. CDR3s include the opening cysteine and the closing phenylalanine or tryptophan. A D gene is named only where the DNA matches it firmly. Clone size is stated in some rows and not others, as once, few, many or a class when expanded.

>TRBV5-1|-|-|TRBJ1-1
TGCGCCAGCAGCTTGGACTGGGGGGACACTGAAGCTTTCTTT
CASSLDWGDTEAFF
>TRBV3-1/TRBV3-2|-|-|TRBJ1-1
TGTGCCAGCAGCCAAGATGTTCTGGCGGGCACTGAAGCTTTCTTT
CASSQDVLAGTEAFF
>TRBV11-2|-|-|TRBJ1-1
TGTGCCAGCAGCTTCCTAGGGAGGGACACTGAAGCTTTCTTT
CASSFLGRDTEAFF
>TRBV7-2|-|-|TRBJ1-2
TGTGCCAGCAGCTTAGGAGGCGGATCTAACTATGGCTACACCTTC
CASSLGGGSNYGYTF
>TRBV5-1|-|TRBD1|TRBJ1-5
TGCGCCAGCAGCTTCCTTCCTTATGGACAGGGAGGGAATCAGCCCCAGCATTTT
CASSFLPYGQGGNQPQHF
>TRBV3-1/TRBV3-2|-|TRBD1|TRBJ2-4
TGTGCCAGCAGCCAAGGATACGACAGGGGGATTCAGTACTTC
CASSQGYDRGIQYF
>TRBV19|-|TRBD1|TRBJ2-6
TGTGCCAGTAGTTTCCGGACAGGGGGCGCTGGGGCCAACGTCCTGACTTTC
CASSFRTGGAGANVLTF
>TRBV27|-|-|TRBJ2-7
TGTGCCAGCAGTTTATCGGCAGGGGTAGCCTACGAGCAGTACTTC
CASSLSAGVAYEQYF
>TRBV7-3|-|-|TRBJ2-1
TGTGCCAGCAGCTTAACAGGGGCCGACAATGAGCAGTTCTTC
CASSLTGADNEQFF
>TRBV7-8|-|-|TRBJ1-1
TGTGCCAGCAGCCCATTGACCGGGACACTGAACACTGAAGCTTTCTTT
CASSPLTGTLNTEAFF
>TRBV7-8|-|TRBD2|TRBJ2-5
TGTGCCAGCAGCTTACCAACCGGGACTAGCGGACAAGAGACCCAGTACTTC
CASSLPTGTSGQETQYF
>TRBV5-6|-|-|TRBJ2-7
TGTGCCAGCAGCTACGGGACTCCGAGCTCCTACGAGCAGTACTTC
CASSYGTPSSYEQYF
>TRBV3-1/TRBV3-2|-|-|TRBJ2-7
TGTGCCAGCAGCCCTTCACAGAGCTCCTACGAGCAGTACTTC
CASSPSQSSYEQYF
>TRBV14|once|-|TRBJ2-1
TGTGCCAGCAGCCCGGAAGGGAGCGTACTTCCCAATGAGCAGTTCTTC
CASSPEGSVLPNEQFF
>TRBV5-1|-|-|TRBJ2-1
TGCGCCAGCAGCTTTGTAGCGTCCTACAATGAGCAGTTCTTC
CASSFVASYNEQFF
>TRBV11-3|-|-|TRBJ2-7
TGTGCCAGCAGCTTATCCCCTACGACCTACGAGCAGTACTTC
CASSLSPTTYEQYF
>TRBV7-9|-|TRBD2|TRBJ2-7
TGTGCCAGCAGCTTACTCGGGACTAGAGATAATAGGGAGCAGTACTTC
CASSLLGTRDNREQYF
>TRBV2|-|TRBD1|TRBJ2-7
TGTGCCAGCAGGGACAGGCGGTCCTACGAGCAGTACTTC
CASRDRRSYEQYF
>TRBV4-2|-|-|TRBJ1-2
TGTGCCAGCAGCCAAGAATCCGCAGGGTCGAACTATGGCTACACCTTC
CASSQESAGSNYGYTF
>TRBV29-1|-|-|TRBJ2-3
TGCAGCGTTGATCGGGGGGCAGGACGAGATACGCAGTATTTT
CSVDRGAGRDTQYF
>TRBV9|-|TRBD1|TRBJ1-2
TGTGCCAGCAGCGTAGGGAACACAGGGGGCCTGTATGGCTACACCTTC
CASSVGNTGGLYGYTF
>TRBV7-3|-|TRBD2|TRBJ2-5
TGTGCCAGCAGCTCGGACGGGACTAGCGGGTGCCAAGAGACCCAGTACTTC
CASSSDGTSGCQETQYF
>TRBV18|few|-|TRBJ1-1
TGTGCCAGCTCACCATCGGTCGGGACTGAAGCTTTCTTT
CASSPSVGTEAFF
>TRBV5-5|-|TRBD2|TRBJ2-1
TGTGCCAGCAGCTTGGTGCTAGCGGGAGTTAGGAATGAGCAGTTCTTC
CASSLVLAGVRNEQFF
>TRBV7-2|-|TRBD2|TRBJ2-3
TGTGCCAGCAGCTCCCTGATGGGGGGGACAGATACGCAGTATTTT
CASSSLMGGTDTQYF
>TRBV12-1|-|-|TRBJ2-3
TGTGCCAGCAGCCTCCGACTAGCGGGAGTAGGGAGGTTGGGAGATACGCAGTATTTT
CASSLRLAGVGRLGDTQYF
>TRBV19|-|-|TRBJ2-1
TGTGCCAGTAGTATCCAGTCCTCCTACAATGAGCAGTTCTTC
CASSIQSSYNEQFF
>TRBV29-1|-|-|TRBJ2-1
TGCAGCGTTGTCACGCGGAGTTCCTACAATGAGCAGTTCTTC
CSVVTRSSYNEQFF
>TRBV9|-|TRBD2|TRBJ2-1
TGTGCCAGCAGCCCCGGGACTAGCGGGATTGAGCAGTTCTTC
CASSPGTSGIEQFF
>TRBV10-3|-|-|TRBJ2-1
TGTGCCATCAGAGCTAGCGATAGGGGCAATGAGCAGTTCTTC
CAIRASDRGNEQFF
>TRBV3-1/TRBV3-2|-|-|TRBJ1-5
TGTGCCAGCAGCCAAGAGGGCGGCAATCAGCCCCAGCATTTT
CASSQEGGNQPQHF
>TRBV29-1|-|TRBD2|TRBJ2-1
TGCAGCGTCGCGGGACTAGCGGGAGTTGATTCCTACAATGAGCAGTTCTTC
CSVAGLAGVDSYNEQFF
>TRBV30|-|-|TRBJ1-1
TGTGCCTGGAGTGTCGGGAGTGTGTACACTGAAGCTTTCTTT
CAWSVGSVYTEAFF
>TRBV5-8|-|TRBD2|TRBJ2-7
TGTGCCAGCAGCCATGGAAGGCTAGCGGGCAACGAGCAGTACTTC
CASSHGRLAGNEQYF
>TRBV7-9|-|TRBD1|TRBJ1-2
TGTGCCAGCAGCCGACAGGGAATGTATGGCTACACCTTC
CASSRQGMYGYTF
>TRBV6-5|-|-|TRBJ1-4
TGTGCCAGCAGACGGGAACTTCCCCTAAATGAAAAACTGTTTTTT
CASRRELPLNEKLFF
>TRBV6-2/TRBV6-3|few|TRBD1|TRBJ1-1
TGTGCCAGCAGCGGGACAGGTGGATTGAAGAACACTGAAGCTTTCTTT
CASSGTGGLKNTEAFF
>TRBV5-1|once|TRBD1|TRBJ2-5
TGCGCCAGCAGCGAGGGGACAGGGGTAGAGACCCAGTACTTC
CASSEGTGVETQYF
>TRBV6-2/TRBV6-3|-|-|TRBJ2-7
TGTGCCAGCAGTTACTCTGGCAAGTTGAGGGAGCAGTACTTC
CASSYSGKLREQYF
>TRBV30|once|-|TRBJ2-2
TGTGCCTCTCCCTCACGGGGAGGGGGAATCGGGGAGCTGTTTTTT
CASPSRGGGIGELFF
>TRBV19|-|TRBD1|TRBJ2-2
TGTGCCAGTAGTATAAGAGGGGGCCAAACCGGGGAGCTGTTTTTT
CASSIRGGQTGELFF
>TRBV6-5|-|TRBD2|TRBJ2-3
TGTGCCAGCAGCTCTAGCGGGCTCCGCACAGATACGCAGTATTTT
CASSSSGLRTDTQYF
>TRBV13|-|-|TRBJ2-2
TGTGCCAGCAGCTTAGAGGGGCAGAACACCGGGGAGCTGTTTTTT
CASSLEGQNTGELFF
>TRBV14|-|TRBD1|TRBJ1-3
TGTGCCAGCAGCCGAGACAGGGTTGGAAACACCATATATTTT
CASSRDRVGNTIYF
>TRBV4-3|-|TRBD1|TRBJ1-6
TGCGCCAGCAGCCAAGATTCGGACAGGGGTAATTCACCCCTCCACTTT
CASSQDSDRGNSPLHF
>TRBV28|-|TRBD2|TRBJ2-5
TGTGCCAGCAGTCCGCAACTAGCGGGAGTAAAAGAGACCCAGTACTTC
CASSPQLAGVKETQYF
>TRBV6-5|-|TRBD1|TRBJ2-7
TGTGCCAGTAGTAACAGGGGGGTGATCGGCTTCGAGCAGTACTTC
CASSNRGVIGFEQYF
>TRBV30|-|-|TRBJ1-3
TGTGCCTGGAGTGCCCACACGCGGGGACTCACTGGAAACACCATATATTTT
CAWSAHTRGLTGNTIYF
>TRBV7-2|few|TRBD1|TRBJ2-7
TGTGCCAGCAGCTCCAACCCAGGACAGGACTACGAGCAGTACTTC
CASSSNPGQDYEQYF
>TRBV18|once|TRBD1|TRBJ1-5
TGTGCCAGCTCAATAGGACAGGCTCAAAATCAGCCCCAGCATTTT
CASSIGQAQNQPQHF